This T cell receptor beta chain was profiled in a study of T cells expressing NK-cell markers. The CDR3 covers 15 residues. CDR1 is SGHDN and CDR2 is FVKESK in the germline V gene. TCRdb reprocessed the 5' RACE reads and stores each CDR3 protein as one record, lacking DNA. The data show 140,000 or so distinct CDR3 sequences, and the top ten clones hold around 10%. The receptor was isolated from a man between 18 and 29 years old in good health. The chain couples TRBV14 to TRBJ2-7. Sequenced sample: blood T cells: a sorted CD56 or NKG2C T cell subset, CD4+ or CD8+ T cells, or bulk PBMC T cells (not recorded which). The CDR3 region is CASSQVGGGPYEQYF.